The 30 T cell receptor beta chains in this list originate from one sample, sequenced in a study of blood T cell repertoires in COVID-19. Measured with immunoSEQ multiplex PCR; TCRdb has only the in-frame clones, and not every one. Of 210,000 or so clones listed, around 82% are singletons. The sequencing sample was made of PBMCs or T cells enriched from blood (not recorded which). These TCRs come from a man aged 30 to 39 with acute COVID-19.

This sequence joins TRBV9 and TRBJ1-1; D unclear. Germline-derived CDR1 and CDR2 are SGDLS and YYNGEE. Deletions cut 0 bases from V and 1 base from J, with 10 bases between. This CDR3 has 15 amino acids. CDR3 in amino acids: CASSVDPFSNTEAFF. The DNA for the CDR3 is TGTGCCAGCAGCGTAGATCCCTTTTCGAACACTGAAGCTTTCTTT.

This clone was found a few times. The rearrangement uses TRBV19 and TRBJ1-1; 7 nucleotides line up with TRBD1. J lost 8 bases, V lost 5 bases, and 11 bases had no gene match. From germline, CDR1 is LNHDA and CDR2 SQIVND (reference sequence). The CDR3 has 14 residues. The CDR3 loop reads CASSSQTGLTEAFF. Written as DNA, the CDR3 is TGTGCCAGTAGTTCACAGACAGGGTTAACCGAAGCTTTCTTT.

The chain couples TRBV6-2 or TRBV6-3 to TRBJ1-1; D possibly corresponds to TRBD1 (5 bases). Germline values: CDR1 MNHEY, CDR2 SVGEGT. This CDR3 is built from 14 residues. Trimming shortened V by 0 bases and J by 3 bases, and 8 bases separated the two germline ends. The CDR3 sequence is CASSYSLGDTEAFF. CDR3 in DNA: TGTGCCAGCAGTTACTCGTTAGGGGACACTGAAGCTTTCTTT.

The chain uses TRBV5-1 and TRBJ2-3, with 7 bases lining up with TRBD2. Trimming took 1 base from V and 2 from J; bases not matched to a gene: 4. Germline V gene lookup returns CDR1 SGHRS and CDR2 YFSETQ. The CDR3 contains 15 residues. The CDR3 DNA reads as TGCGCCAGCAGCTTGCCCGGGGGGAACACAGATACGCAGTATTTT. Amino acids: CASSLPGGNTDTQYF. Drawing the rest from reference TRBV5-1 and TRBJ2-3, the complete variable domain is KAGVTQTPRYLIKTRGQQVTLSCSPISGHRSVSWYQQTPGQGLQFLFEYFSETQRNKGNFPGRFSGRQFSNSRSEMNVSTLELGDSALYLCASSLPGGNTDTQYFGPGTRLTVL.

The chain has TRBV12-3 or TRBV12-4 and TRBJ1-3, with no clear D. The CDR3 totals 12 residues. Trimming cost V 6 bases and J 1 base, with 4 bases left between them. The CDR3 loop is CASRTSGNTIYF. The CDR3 DNA reads TGTGCCAGCAGGACTTCTGGAAACACCATATATTTT.

The CDR3 DNA sequence: TGTGCCAGCAGTGTACAGGGGAGCACAGATACGCAGTATTTT. Its translation: CASSVQGSTDTQYF. This sequence joins TRBV2 and TRBJ2-3; 7 bases map to TRBD1. This CDR3 spans 14 amino acids. V dropped 4 bases and J dropped 0; count of bases not matched to a gene: 1. CDR1 and CDR2 (germline): SNHLY, FYNNEI. Together with reference TRBV2 and TRBJ2-3, the CDR3 gives the full variable domain: EPEVTQTPSHQVTQMGQEVILRCVPISNHLYFYWYRQILGQKVEFLVSFYNNEISEKSEIFDDQFSVERPDGSNFTLKIRSTKLEDSAMYFCASSVQGSTDTQYFGPGTRLTVL.

In its sample, this clone was seen a few times. This chain links TRBV5-4 with TRBJ2-3; D call uncertain. Germline CDR1 and CDR2: SGHNT and YYREEE (reference sequence). This CDR3 region has 13 residues. Trimming shortened V by 1 base and J by 1 base, and 4 bases separated the two germline ends. The CDR3 DNA reads TGTGCCAGCAGCTTGCAGGGCACAGATACGCAGTATTTT. The encoded protein is CASSLQGTDTQYF.

The chain has TRBV2 and TRBJ1-2; 8 nucleotides line up with TRBD1. V lost 8 bases and J lost 1; bases outside the gene matches: 9. In germline, CDR1 is SNHLY, CDR2 FYNNEI. The CDR3 sequence is 15 residues long. DNA for the CDR3: TGTGCCAGCGAACCCGGGACAGGTGTTAACTATGGCTACACCTTC. Its protein product is CASEPGTGVNYGYTF.

The chain has TRBV24-1 and TRBJ1-5, with 8 bases fitting TRBD1. Unmatched junction bases numbered 5, after V lost 7 bases and J lost 7 bases. This CDR3 spans 13 amino acids. Germline CDR1 and CDR2: KGHDR and SFDVKD. In nucleotides, the CDR3 is TGTGCCACCAGCCAGGGGGCAAAACAGCCCCAGCATTTT. Translation: CATSQGAKQPQHF.

The V call is TRBV27, the J call TRBJ1-6; the match to TRBD1 covers 9 bases. With V trimmed by 4 bases and J by 2 bases, 3 bases remained unmatched. In germline, CDR1 is MNHEY, CDR2 SMNVEV (reference sequence). The CDR3 is 16 amino acids. The CDR3 region has the DNA TGTGCCAGCAGTTCCGGGACAGGGCCCTATAATTCACCCCTCCACTTT. As protein: CASSSGTGPYNSPLHF.

The CDR3 is CASSTGLNSNQPQHF. In DNA, the CDR3 is TGTGCCAGCAGCACGGGACTAAATAGCAATCAGCCCCAGCATTTT. The chain links TRBV9 to TRBJ1-5; possibly TRBD1 for D (5 bases). V was shortened by 4 bases and J by 0 bases, with 11 bases between the two germline ends. Germline CDR1 reads SGDLS; CDR2 reads YYNGEE. The CDR3 length is 15 residues.

This clone was counted once. The rearrangement joins TRBV7-2 to TRBJ2-3, with TRBD2 matching 8 bases. Looked up from germline, CDR1 is SGHTA and CDR2 is FQGNSA. Trimming removed 5 bases from V and 0 bases from J; junction bases left unmatched: 1. The CDR3 loop spans 14 amino acids. The CDR3 loop reads CASSRGGSTDTQYF. The CDR3 nucleotides are TGTGCCAGCAGCCGCGGGGGGAGCACAGATACGCAGTATTTT.

This chain joins TRBV5-6 and TRBJ1-2, with a weak D call TRBD1 (5 bases). V lost 4 bases to trimming and J lost 4 bases, with 23 bases between them. Germline V gene data show CDR1 as SGHDT and CDR2 as YYEEEE. The CDR3 has 17 residues. For the CDR3, the DNA is TGTGCCAGCAGCACCACTACAATTGGACATCTTGGCTATGGCTACACCTTC. Encoded protein: CASSTTTIGHLGYGYTF.

The chain links TRBV5-1 to TRBJ2-2, with 8 bases matching TRBD1. After removal of 1 base from V and 4 bases from J, the junction contained 15 bases not matched to a gene. CDR3 length equals 19 residues. From germline, CDR1 is SGHRS and CDR2 YFSETQ. CDR3 in DNA: TGCGCCAGCAGCTTGTGGAAGCAGGGGGCGATCGGTGGCACCGGGGAGCTGTTTTTT. This encodes CASSLWKQGAIGGTGELFF.

The rearrangement uses TRBV30 and TRBJ1-2, with D unresolved. Germline-derived CDR1 and CDR2 are GTSNPN and SVGIG (reference sequence). The length of the CDR3 is 13 residues. Trimming pared 2 bases from V and 2 bases from J, leaving 9 bases between. This chain's CDR3 is CAWSRTENYGYTF. As DNA, the CDR3 is TGTGCCTGGAGTCGAACCGAGAACTATGGCTACACCTTC.

The chain uses TRBV2 and TRBJ2-3; a weak D match, TRBD1 (7 bases). V lost 3 bases, J lost 4 bases, and 17 bases lay in between. The germline V gene encodes CDR1 SNHLY and CDR2 FYNNEI. This CDR3 is 16 amino acids long. This chain's CDR3 is CASSEGGRGRADTQYF. CDR3 sequence (DNA): TGTGCCAGCAGTGAGGGGGGTAGGGGGCGCGCAGATACGCAGTATTTT.

The chain links TRBV11-2 to TRBJ1-5; tentatively, D is TRBD1 (5 bases). Trimming took off 7 bases at V and 2 bases at J, with 9 bases between the two ends. Looked up from germline, CDR1 is SGHAT and CDR2 is FQNNGV. There are 13 residues in the CDR3. The CDR3 region is CASNRQCNQPQHF. The CDR3, as DNA: TGTGCCAGCAACCGACAGTGCAATCAGCCCCAGCATTTT. The whole variable domain, filled in from reference TRBV11-2 and TRBJ1-5, reads EAGVAQSPRYKIIEKRQSVAFWCNPISGHATLYWYQQILGQGPKLLIQFQNNGVVDDSQLPKDRFSAERLKGVDSTLKIQPAKLEDSAVYLCASNRQCNQPQHFGDGTRLSIL.

In DNA, the CDR3 is TGTGCCAGCAGCGTAGGCTCCCGGGGGATGAAAACTAATGAAAAACTGTTTTTT. Encoded protein: CASSVGSRGMKTNEKLFF. The rearrangement links TRBV9 to TRBJ1-4; tentative D call: TRBD1 (5 bases). The CDR3 sequence is 18 residues long. Trimming took off 0 bases at V and 1 base at J, with 16 bases between the two ends. Germline CDR1 and CDR2: SGDLS and YYNGEE.

The V and J genes are TRBV7-6 and TRBJ2-3; D gene ambiguous. The ends were cut back, 4 bases at V and 2 bases at J, with 16 bases in the middle. There are 16 residues in the CDR3. CDR1 is SGHVS and CDR2 is FNYEAQ in the germline V gene. The CDR3 loop is CASSYLAETNTDTQYF. The CDR3, as DNA: TGTGCCAGCAGCTACCTTGCGGAAACCAACACAGATACGCAGTATTTT.

The chain uses TRBV9 and TRBJ2-2; 7 bases match TRBD1. V trimming: 3 bases; J trimming: 1 base; junction bases outside the gene matches: 6. Germline assignment: CDR1 SGDLS and CDR2 YYNGEE. The CDR3 sequence is 16 residues long. This chain's CDR3 is CASSDPRTGNTGELFF. The CDR3 DNA sequence: TGTGCCAGCAGCGATCCCCGGACAGGGAACACCGGGGAGCTGTTTTTT.

The chain carries TRBV28 and TRBJ2-7; TRBD1 might be the D (5 bases). The CDR3 is 12 amino acids. The ends were cut back, 3 bases at V and 4 bases at J, with 7 bases in the middle. CDR1 and CDR2 (germline): MDHEN, SYDVKM. The CDR3 loop is CASSFRGYEQYF. The CDR3 DNA sequence: TGTGCCAGCAGTTTTAGGGGTTACGAGCAGTACTTC.

The rearrangement joins TRBV19 to TRBJ1-2; D is possibly TRBD1 (5 bases). CDR1 is LNHDA, CDR2 SQIVND, per germline (reference sequence). CDR3 length: 14 amino acids. The V gene lost 6 bases and the J gene lost 3 bases, with 14 bases spanning the gap. In DNA form, the CDR3 reads TGTGCCAGTAGCGACGGGGGTTTCCACTATGGCTACACCTTC. Residues: CASSDGGFHYGYTF.

This chain connects TRBV19 to TRBJ2-1; TRBD1 aligns across 7 bases. Looked up from germline, CDR1 is LNHDA and CDR2 is SQIVND (reference sequence). V gave up 4 bases and J gave up 3 bases; unmatched junction bases: 6. The CDR3 has 15 residues. CDR3 nucleotides: TGTGCCAGTAGTACTGACAGGGCTGACTACAATGAGCAGTTCTTC. It codes for CASSTDRADYNEQFF.

This clone came up a few times. The J gene is TRBJ2-5, the V gene TRBV7-2; D is possibly TRBD2 (7 bases). Germline CDR1 and CDR2: SGHTA and FQGNSA. Between the trimmed V and J ends, which lost 1 base and 4 bases, there was a span of 16 bases. The CDR3 totals 16 residues. For the CDR3, the DNA is TGTGCCAGCAGCTTAGTAGGGGGGGGTCGTAGAGAGACCCAGTACTTC. This translates into CASSLVGGGRRETQYF.

The table lists this clone with a count of one. The rearrangement links TRBV3-1 (or the pseudogene TRBV3-2) to TRBJ1-1; no definite D call. V lost 8 bases, J lost 1 base, and 14 bases lay in between. CDR1 and CDR2 (germline): LGHDT, YNNKEL (reference sequence). CDR3 length: 14 amino acids. The CDR3 coding sequence is TGTGCCAGCCACCGGGCGGCGGGGAACACTGAAGCTTTCTTT. Translated, it gives CASHRAAGNTEAFF.

The chain combines TRBV5-1 with TRBJ2-1, with 7 positions matching TRBD1. Germline loops: CDR1 SGHRS, CDR2 YFSETQ. The CDR3 is 14 residues long. V trimming: 5 bases; J trimming: 5 bases; junction bases outside the gene matches: 7. The CDR3 DNA reads as TGCGCCAGCAGACGTTCGACAGGGAACAATGAGCAGTTCTTC. Encoded protein: CASRRSTGNNEQFF. The whole variable domain, remainder taken from reference TRBV5-1 and TRBJ2-1, is KAGVTQTPRYLIKTRGQQVTLSCSPISGHRSVSWYQQTPGQGLQFLFEYFSETQRNKGNFPGRFSGRQFSNSRSEMNVSTLELGDSALYLCASRRSTGNNEQFFGPGTRLTVL.

The V gene is TRBV9, the J gene TRBJ1-4; D is possibly TRBD1 (5 bases). The germline V and J ends were trimmed by 0 bases and 8 bases, with 11 bases remaining between them. The CDR3 runs 14 residues. In germline, CDR1 is SGDLS, CDR2 YYNGEE. The CDR3 sequence is CASSVAGLGEKLFF. CDR3 coding DNA: TGTGCCAGCAGCGTAGCAGGGTTGGGGGAAAAACTGTTTTTT. Variable domain in full (rest from reference TRBV9 and TRBJ1-4): DSGVTQTPKHLITATGQRVTLRCSPRSGDLSVYWYQQSLDQGLQFLIQYYNGEERAKGNILERFSAQQFPDLHSELNLSSLELGDSALYFCASSVAGLGEKLFFGSGTQLSVL.

This sequence joins TRBV7-2 and TRBJ2-2, with 12 nucleotides matching TRBD2. The V gene end was trimmed by 2 bases and the J gene end by 5 bases; junction bases not matched to a gene: 6. The CDR3 is made up of 17 amino acids. CDR1 and CDR2 (germline): SGHTA, FQGNSA. DNA of the CDR3: TGTGCCAGCAGCTTATCTAGCGGGGGGGCGGAAACCGGGGAGCTGTTTTTT. It translates to CASSLSSGGAETGELFF.

The V gene is TRBV12-5, the J gene TRBJ1-5; 7 nucleotides line up with TRBD1. The CDR3 sequence is 15 residues long. The germline V gene encodes CDR1 LGHNT and CDR2 FRNRAP. V lost 1 base to trimming and J lost 7 bases; unmatched junction nucleotides: 7. CDR3 nucleotide sequence: TGTGCTAGTGGTTTGGGACAGGGAGCGAGACAGCCCCAGCATTTT. It translates to CASGLGQGARQPQHF.

This clone appeared a few times. The chain uses TRBV6-1 and TRBJ1-5; no clear D gene. V gave up 3 bases and J gave up 4 bases, with 7 bases separating them. Germline loops: CDR1 MNHNS, CDR2 SASEGT. This CDR3 comprises 13 residues. Here the CDR3 reads CASSEVRNQPQHF. CDR3 nucleotide sequence: TGTGCCAGCAGTGAGGTCAGAAATCAGCCCCAGCATTTT.